The 28 T cell receptor beta chains given below trace back to one sample, sequenced in a study of blood T cell repertoires in COVID-19. Only in-frame clones appear in the TCRdb table, and some are missing; sequencing was by immunoSEQ multiplex PCR. The sample has about 200,000 clones, under 90% seen once. Material for sequencing was PBMCs or T cells enriched from blood (not recorded which). These receptors all stem from a woman between 50 and 59 years old who had been exposed to COVID-19.

This clone was recorded only once. This sequence joins TRBV12-5 and TRBJ2-1; D possibly corresponds to TRBD1 (6 bases). Trimming took off 1 base at V and 5 bases at J, with 12 bases between the two ends. The CDR3 is 15 amino acids. The germline V gene encodes CDR1 LGHNT and CDR2 FRNRAP. CDR3 nucleotides: TGTGCTAGTGGTTTGGCACGGACAGCTAACAATGAGCAGTTCTTC. Translated: CASGLARTANNEQFF. Supplemented by reference TRBV12-5 and TRBJ2-1, the full variable domain reads DARVTQTPRHKVTEMGQEVTMRCQPILGHNTVFWYRQTMMQGLELLAYFRNRAPLDDSGMPKDRFSAEMPDATLATLKIQPSEPRDSAVYFCASGLARTANNEQFFGPGTRLTVL.

The genes are TRBV7-9 and TRBJ1-2; no clear D. The CDR3 sequence is 14 residues long. V was pared by 1 base and J by 4 bases, with 10 bases between. Germline V gene data show CDR1 as SEHNR and CDR2 as FQNEAQ (reference sequence). The chain's CDR3 is CASSLVDSVYGYTF. The CDR3 DNA reads as TGTGCCAGCAGCTTAGTCGATTCGGTCTATGGCTACACCTTC.

The genes are TRBV7-2 and TRBJ1-5, with D unclear. Per the germline V gene, CDR1 is SGHTA and CDR2 is FQGNSA. The CDR3 has 13 residues. Between the trimmed V and J ends, which lost 1 base and 4 bases, there was a span of 5 bases. In DNA form, the CDR3 reads TGTGCCAGCAGCTTAGACATAAATCAGCCCCAGCATTTT. This codes for CASSLDINQPQHF. Drawing the rest from reference TRBV7-2 and TRBJ1-5, the complete variable domain is GAGVSQSPSNKVTEKGKDVELRCDPISGHTALYWYRQSLGQGLEFLIYFQGNSAPDKSGLPSDRFSAERTGGSVSTLTIQRTQQEDSAVYLCASSLDINQPQHFGDGTRLSIL.

This clone has only one observation. J is TRBJ2-1 and V is TRBV27; 13 bases fit TRBD2. The J segment lost 0 bases and the V segment lost 5 bases, leaving 4 bases of the junction unmatched. CDR3 size: 17 residues. Germline CDR1 and CDR2: MNHEY and SMNVEV (reference sequence). CDR3 sequence reads: CASSLRLAGGSYNEQFF. The CDR3 DNA follows: TGTGCCAGCAGTCTCCGACTAGCGGGGGGCTCCTACAATGAGCAGTTCTTC.

The rearrangement uses TRBV6-2 or TRBV6-3 and TRBJ2-5; TRBD1 is a possible D gene (6 bases). CDR3 size: 18 residues. Germline CDR1 MNHEY, CDR2 SVGEGT. Trimming removed 0 bases at V and 3 bases at J, with 20 bases between. Here the CDR3 DNA reads TGTGCCAGCAGTTACTCCGTGCGGCAGGGGCTAAGCGAAGAGACCCAGTACTTC. It yields the protein CASSYSVRQGLSEETQYF.

This clone appeared a few times. This sequence joins TRBV7-2 and TRBJ2-5; D is unclear. The CDR3 loop spans 15 amino acids. Between the trimmed V and J ends, which lost 1 base and 5 bases, there was a span of 14 bases. CDR1 and CDR2 (germline): SGHTA, FQGNSA. CDR3 in DNA: TGTGCCAGCAGCTTAGAGGCCCGTAACGGGGAGACCCAGTACTTC. It yields the protein CASSLEARNGETQYF. Complete variable domain (other parts from reference TRBV7-2 and TRBJ2-5): GAGVSQSPSNKVTEKGKDVELRCDPISGHTALYWYRQSLGQGLEFLIYFQGNSAPDKSGLPSDRFSAERTGGSVSTLTIQRTQQEDSAVYLCASSLEARNGETQYFGPGTRLLVL.

The V call is TRBV4-1, the J call TRBJ1-1; D not resolved. The V and J ends lost 2 bases and 10 bases respectively, with 20 bases between them. This CDR3 is built from 15 residues. Germline CDR1 MGHRA, CDR2 YSYEKL. The CDR3 here is CASSQPQVGSTRAFF. The DNA of the CDR3 is TGCGCCAGCAGCCAACCCCAAGTGGGCAGTACGAGAGCTTTCTTT.

The CDR3 DNA is TGCGCCAGCAGCCAGAGCAGGGGCCCAATGAGTGGGCAGTTCTTC. Translation gives CASSQSRGPMSGQFF. J is TRBJ2-1 and V is TRBV4-3, with a tentative D call TRBD1 (6 bases). The CDR3 runs to 15 residues. Trimming removed 3 bases from V and 12 bases from J, with 21 bases in between. CDR1 is LGHNA, CDR2 YSLEER, per germline.

The chain carries TRBV28 and TRBJ2-5, with D maybe TRBD1 (6 bases). Looked up from germline, CDR1 is MDHEN and CDR2 is SYDVKM. The CDR3 is 15 amino acids. V was shortened by 3 bases and J by 4 bases, with 15 bases between the two germline ends. The CDR3 DNA reads as TGTGCCAGCAGTTTGCCCCTCAGGGGTGGAGAGACCCAGTACTTC. Protein product: CASSLPLRGGETQYF.

The rearrangement links TRBV7-2 to TRBJ1-1; 8 bases fit TRBD1. This CDR3 comprises 14 residues. Unmatched junction bases numbered 9, after V lost 2 bases and J lost 10 bases. From germline, CDR1 is SGHTA and CDR2 FQGNSA. CDR3 amino acids: CASSLKPGQGTAFF. Here the CDR3 DNA reads TGTGCCAGCAGCTTAAAACCCGGACAGGGAACAGCTTTCTTT.

V usage is TRBV6-5 and J usage is TRBJ1-4; a weak D match, TRBD1 (5 bases). Per the germline V gene, CDR1 is MNHEY and CDR2 is SVGAGI. V was pared by 7 bases and J by 7 bases, with 13 bases between. There are 13 residues in the CDR3. CDR3 protein: CASNERGGEKLFF. The CDR3 DNA is TGTGCCAGCAACGAACGGGGGGGTGAAAAACTGTTTTTT.

This sequence joins TRBV9 and TRBJ2-7, with 8 bases fitting TRBD1. The V segment lost 1 base and the J segment 1 base; nucleotides outside the gene matches: 4. Germline V gene data show CDR1 as SGDLS and CDR2 as YYNGEE. The CDR3 spans 15 residues. The CDR3 sequence is CASSVLQGVSYEQYF. CDR3 nucleotide sequence: TGTGCCAGCAGCGTACTACAGGGGGTTTCCTACGAGCAGTACTTC.

The V gene is TRBV30, the J gene TRBJ2-2, with D hard to call. Per the germline V gene, CDR1 is GTSNPN and CDR2 is SVGIG (reference sequence). The CDR3 length is 13 residues. The V and J ends lost 1 base and 6 bases respectively, with 9 bases between them. Here the CDR3 DNA reads TGTGCCTGGAGTGCGGGTAGTGCCGGGGAGCTGTTTTTT. It translates to CAWSAGSAGELFF.

The chain couples TRBV19 to TRBJ1-2, with TRBD1 matching 9 bases. The J segment lost 4 bases and the V segment lost 1 base, leaving 7 bases of the junction unmatched. Germline lookup yields CDR1 LNHDA and CDR2 SQIVND (reference sequence). This CDR3 comprises 16 residues. The CDR3 protein is CASSIVGQGNGYGYTF. The CDR3, as DNA: TGTGCCAGTAGTATAGTCGGACAGGGGAACGGCTATGGCTACACCTTC.

The chain couples TRBV3-1 (or the pseudogene TRBV3-2) to TRBJ2-7, with 7 bases identical to TRBD1. V shed 4 bases and J 3 bases; nucleotides not matched to a gene: 6. Germline V CDR1 and CDR2: LGHDT, YNNKEL (reference sequence). The CDR3 has 14 amino acids. The CDR3 region is CASSPRGSGYEQYF. CDR3 nucleotide sequence: TGTGCCAGCAGCCCCAGGGGGTCCGGCTACGAGCAGTACTTC.

The chain employs TRBV9 and TRBJ2-5; D is unclear. Germline CDR1 and CDR2: SGDLS and YYNGEE. V dropped 0 bases and J dropped 5 bases, with 8 bases sitting between them. The CDR3 sequence is 13 residues long. CDR3 in amino acids: CASSVGGSETQYF. In DNA, the CDR3 is TGTGCCAGCAGCGTAGGAGGATCCGAGACCCAGTACTTC.

The chain combines TRBV30 with TRBJ2-1; 15 nucleotides line up with TRBD2. The CDR3 is made up of 17 amino acids. CDR1 and CDR2 from the germline V gene are GTSNPN and SVGIG (reference sequence). V lost 3 bases and J lost 7; bases outside the gene matches: 10. The CDR3 protein is CAWSALRTSGGENEQFF. The CDR3 bases are TGTGCCTGGAGCGCACTTAGGACTAGCGGGGGGGAAAATGAGCAGTTCTTC.

CDR3 DNA: TGTGCCAGTAGCACCTCCGGGACTAGCGGGGGAAATGAGCAGTTCTTC. Protein sequence: CASSTSGTSGGNEQFF. The chain has TRBV19 and TRBJ2-1; 14 positions match TRBD2. The length of the CDR3 is 16 residues. The V gene's germline CDR1 is LNHDA and CDR2 SQIVND (reference sequence). Losses at the gene ends were 6 bases for V and 7 bases for J; bases not matched to a gene: 8.

This clone was counted once. The rearrangement links TRBV6-1 to TRBJ2-3, with TRBD2 matching 7 bases. There are 13 residues in the CDR3. Germline V lookup: CDR1 MNHNS, CDR2 SASEGT. Germline trimming cut 3 bases from V and 10 bases from J; bases unmatched to any gene: 7. For the CDR3, the DNA is TGTGCCAGCAGTGATGGTAGGGGAGGGGCGCAGTATTTT. Residues: CASSDGRGGAQYF.

The chain uses TRBV3-1 (or the pseudogene TRBV3-2) and TRBJ2-3; maybe TRBD2 (6 bases). The germline V gene encodes CDR1 LGHDT and CDR2 YNNKEL (reference sequence). CDR3 size: 18 residues. Trimming took off 1 base at V and 0 bases at J, with 17 bases between the two ends. The CDR3 DNA is TGTGCCAGCAGCCAAGCCGGGACTGCGTACTTTAGCACAGATACGCAGTATTTT. Translated, it gives CASSQAGTAYFSTDTQYF.

The chain is built from TRBV3-1 (or the pseudogene TRBV3-2) and TRBJ1-1, with D unresolved. Per germline, CDR1 LGHDT and CDR2 YNNKEL (reference sequence). V was shortened by 1 base and J by 5 bases, with 5 bases between the two germline ends. The CDR3 is 12 residues long. The CDR3 here is CASSQARTEAFF. The CDR3 coding sequence is TGTGCCAGCAGCCAAGCGAGGACTGAAGCTTTCTTT.

This clone has a count of ten or more. Other DNA sequences in the same sample also yield this CDR3. The chain links TRBV11-2 to TRBJ2-3; tentatively, D is TRBD2 (6 bases). The CDR3 loop spans 15 amino acids. From germline, CDR1 is SGHAT and CDR2 FQNNGV. With 1 base removed from V and 3 bases from J, the gap between germline ends came to 11 bases. CDR3 residues: CASSLVLAVTDTQYF. DNA for the CDR3: TGTGCCAGCAGCTTAGTGTTAGCGGTGACAGATACGCAGTATTTT.

The chain carries TRBV24-1 and TRBJ1-2, with 7 bases aligning to TRBD1. This CDR3 is 14 amino acids long. Trimming cost V 4 bases and J 8 bases; bases outside gene matches: 9. Germline-derived CDR1 and CDR2 are KGHDR and SFDVKD. In DNA form, the CDR3 reads TGTGCCACCAGTGACAATGGACAGGTAGAAGGCTACACCTTC. It codes for CATSDNGQVEGYTF.

This chain uses TRBV9 with TRBJ1-2; possibly TRBD1 for D (6 bases). Germline V gene sequence: CDR1 SGDLS, CDR2 YYNGEE. This CDR3 has 14 amino acids. The V end lost 4 bases, the J end lost 1 base, and 11 bases lay between the germline ends. The CDR3 spells CASSTTDSNYGYTF. CDR3 DNA: TGTGCCAGCAGCACCACGGACAGTAACTATGGCTACACCTTC.

The V and J genes are TRBV9 and TRBJ1-2, with 7 nucleotides matching TRBD1. V lost 3 bases, J lost 4 bases, and 3 bases stayed unmatched. Germline V lookup: CDR1 SGDLS, CDR2 YYNGEE. The CDR3 consists of 13 residues. In DNA, the CDR3 is TGTGCCAGCAGCGGAGGGGGCCCCTATGGCTACACCTTC. It encodes CASSGGGPYGYTF.

V is TRBV10-2 and J is TRBJ2-1; 7 bases fit TRBD2. The germline CDR1 and CDR2 sequences are WSHSY and SAAADI. The CDR3 loop spans 14 amino acids. V was clipped by 4 bases and J by 7 bases; unmatched bases: 7. In nucleotides, the CDR3 is TGCGCCAGCAGTGCGTCGGGGGGAAAAAATGAGCAGTTCTTC. This sequence encodes CASSASGGKNEQFF.

The chain is built from TRBV28 and TRBJ2-7; D not resolved. Deletions cut 3 bases from V and 1 base from J, with 7 bases between. Looked up from germline, CDR1 is MDHEN and CDR2 is SYDVKM. The CDR3 has 13 amino acids. The CDR3 DNA reads TGTGCCAGCAGTTTTGTCGGGTCCTACGAGCAGTACTTC. Protein product: CASSFVGSYEQYF.

J is TRBJ1-1 and V is TRBV9, with no clear D. The CDR3 length is 12 residues. Germline CDR1 SGDLS, CDR2 YYNGEE. The V end lost 0 bases, the J end lost 3 bases, and 3 bases lay between the germline ends. As DNA, the CDR3 is TGTGCCAGCAGCGTAGCCGACACTGAAGCTTTCTTT. This translates into CASSVADTEAFF.